This T cell receptor (beta chain) was captured in a study of identical twins. Trimming cost V 10 bases and J 9 bases; bases outside gene matches: 12. The CDR3 is 15 amino acids. The germline V gene encodes CDR1 MNHNS and CDR2 SASEGT. General observations from the study: There was an excess of low generation probability in the out-of-frame alpha sequences that twins shared. Cord blood beta clonotypes present at high abundance carried fewer insertions; no such pattern appeared in memory repertoires.

This clonotype occurred a few times. Antigen: not known. Each CDR3 protein gets one entry after TCRdb re-called the 5' RACE reads with MiXCR. The data contain 600,000 to 700,000 distinct CDR3 sequences, about 20% of them singletons. The sample was also reused in another study, on T cells expressing NK-cell markers. This second study says: Four of the donors also had these clonotypes leading their CD3+CD56-NKG2C+ fraction.

The TCR comes from a woman aged 18-29 years in good health. Sequenced: PBMCs. The rearrangement joins TRBV6-1 to TRBJ2-1; 13 bases align to TRBD2. The CDR3 DNA reads as TGTGCCACCGCCAAACGGACTAGCGGGAGCAGTGAGCAGTTCTTC. The encoded protein is CATAKRTSGSSEQFF.